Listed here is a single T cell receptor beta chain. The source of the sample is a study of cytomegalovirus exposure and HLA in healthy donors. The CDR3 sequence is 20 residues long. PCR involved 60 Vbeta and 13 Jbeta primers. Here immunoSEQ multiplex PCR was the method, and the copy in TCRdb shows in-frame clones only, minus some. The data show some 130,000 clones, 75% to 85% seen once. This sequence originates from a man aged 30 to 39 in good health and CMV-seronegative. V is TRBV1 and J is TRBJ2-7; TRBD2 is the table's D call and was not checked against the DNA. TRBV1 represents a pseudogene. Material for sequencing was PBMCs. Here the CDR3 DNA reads TGCACCAGCAGCCAAGTTTACGGGACTAGCGGGAGAAGGGACTCCTACGAGCAGTACTTC. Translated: CTSSQVYGTSGRRDSYEQYF.